These T cell receptor beta chains were read from a single sample in a study of cytomegalovirus exposure and HLA in healthy donors. Profiling relied on immunoSEQ multiplex PCR, and the TCRdb table lists in-frame clones only, not all of them. The profile shows about 170,000 clones, under 80% of them singletons. Sequencing used PBMCs. The source of these receptors is a female donor in good health and CMV-seronegative. Both conserved end residues are part of each CDR3. D genes are given only for firm matches. Size is stated for part of the rows, as once, few or many counts, or as a class when the clone is expanded.

size: few; J: TRBJ1-6; V: TRBV9; D: TRBD1; DNA: TGTGCCAGCAGCGTCGACAGGGGAAATTCACCCCTCCACTTT; CDR3: CASSVDRGNSPLHF
size: .; J: TRBJ1-4; V: TRBV5-6; D: TRBD1; DNA: TGTGCCAGCAGCCGGGACAGGGTAGCTGAAAAACTGTTTTTT; CDR3: CASSRDRVAEKLFF
size: .; J: TRBJ1-5; V: TRBV30; D: .; DNA: TGTGCCTGGAGTGGGCCTGTAGGGGATCAGCCCCAGCATTTT; CDR3: CAWSGPVGDQPQHF
size: .; J: TRBJ1-2; V: TRBV7-9; D: TRBD1; DNA: TGTGCCAGCAGTTACGACAGGGGCCGCTACACCTTC; CDR3: CASSYDRGRYTF
size: few; J: TRBJ2-7; V: TRBV4-1; D: .; DNA: TGCGCCAGCAGCCGGGCAGGGCTTAGCTCCTACGAGCAGTACTTC; CDR3: CASSRAGLSSYEQYF
size: .; J: TRBJ2-3; V: TRBV29-1; D: TRBD2; DNA: TGCAGCGAAACTAGCGGCACAGATACGCAGTATTTT; CDR3: CSETSGTDTQYF
size: .; J: TRBJ1-2; V: TRBV5-1; D: .; DNA: TGCGCCAGCAGCTTGGACTCAACTAACTATGGCTACACCTTC; CDR3: CASSLDSTNYGYTF
size: once; J: TRBJ1-2; V: TRBV30; D: .; DNA: TGTGCCTGGAAACCCCGAGGGGGAACTAACTATGGCTACACCTTC; CDR3: CAWKPRGGTNYGYTF
size: .; J: TRBJ1-1; V: TRBV5-1; D: TRBD1; DNA: TGCGCCAGCAGCGGCAAATGGGGACAGATGAACACTGAAGCTTTCTTT; CDR3: CASSGKWGQMNTEAFF
size: few; J: TRBJ2-1; V: TRBV7-3; D: TRBD2; DNA: TGTGCCAGCAGCACGCGACTAGCGGGGAGAGACAATGAGCAGTTCTTC; CDR3: CASSTRLAGRDNEQFF
size: few; J: TRBJ1-3; V: TRBV15; D: TRBD1; DNA: TGTGCCACCAGCGCCTCACAGGGGGCTGGAAACACCATATATTTT; CDR3: CATSASQGAGNTIYF
size: few; J: TRBJ1-2; V: TRBV7-2; D: TRBD1; DNA: TGTGCCAGCAGCTTAAGGGGGCCCCTTGGCTACACCTTC; CDR3: CASSLRGPLGYTF
size: .; J: TRBJ2-1; V: TRBV30; D: .; DNA: TGTGCCTGGAGTCCACATCAGGGAAGTGAGCAGTTCTTC; CDR3: CAWSPHQGSEQFF
size: .; J: TRBJ2-7; V: TRBV7-2; D: TRBD1; DNA: TGTGCCAGCAGCCCAGGGGGCTCCTACGAGCAGTACTTC; CDR3: CASSPGGSYEQYF
size: .; J: TRBJ1-2; V: TRBV15; D: .; DNA: TGTGCCACCAGCAGGGCAGAGGGGGACTATGGCTACACCTTC; CDR3: CATSRAEGDYGYTF
size: .; J: TRBJ1-3; V: TRBV11-2; D: .; DNA: TGTGCCAGCAGCCCCGACAGGACAGTCTCTGGAAACACCATATATTTT; CDR3: CASSPDRTVSGNTIYF
size: .; J: TRBJ2-7; V: TRBV5-1; D: TRBD1; DNA: TGCGCCAGCAGCTCTGGGACAGGGAGCCTCTCCTACGAGCAGTACTTC; CDR3: CASSSGTGSLSYEQYF
size: .; J: TRBJ2-4; V: TRBV10-3; D: .; DNA: TGCCCCCTTAACACAGGGCACGCCAAAAACATTCAGTACTTC; CDR3: CPLNTGHAKNIQYF
size: .; J: TRBJ1-5; V: TRBV19; D: .; DNA: TGTGCCAGTACCCTCCCAGGGGTCCCGCTCCAGCATTTT; CDR3: CASTLPGVPLQHF
size: .; J: TRBJ2-7; V: TRBV7-8; D: TRBD2; DNA: TGTGCCAGCAGCCCCGGACTAGCGGGCTACGAGCAGTACTTC; CDR3: CASSPGLAGYEQYF
size: .; J: TRBJ2-7; V: TRBV5-4; D: .; DNA: TGTGCCAGCAGCTTTGGACCCGGGACTGTTACCTACGAGCAGTACTTC; CDR3: CASSFGPGTVTYEQYF
size: .; J: TRBJ2-3; V: TRBV6-4; D: .; DNA: TGTGCCAGCAGTGACTCGAAAGGGGGCACAGATACGCAGTATTTT; CDR3: CASSDSKGGTDTQYF
size: .; J: TRBJ1-1; V: TRBV23-1; D: .; DNA: TGCGCCAGGGAGAACGTACTTGCCAGGGTAAACACTGAAGCTTTCTTT; CDR3: CARENVLARVNTEAFF
size: .; J: TRBJ1-1; V: TRBV19; D: .; DNA: TGTGCCAGTAGTACAGGGGACACTGAAGCTTTCTTT; CDR3: CASSTGDTEAFF
size: .; J: TRBJ2-1; V: TRBV11-3; D: .; DNA: TGTGCCAGCAGCTTAGTGGCGGATGAGCAGTTCTTC; CDR3: CASSLVADEQFF
size: .; J: TRBJ1-2; V: TRBV21-1; D: .; DNA: TGTGCCAGCAGCAAAGAGGGGCAGGAGGGTGGCTACACCTTC; CDR3: CASSKEGQEGGYTF
size: .; J: TRBJ1-1; V: TRBV18; D: .; DNA: TGTGCCAGCTCACCGAAGGGGTTCGGGAACACTGAAGCTTTCTTT; CDR3: CASSPKGFGNTEAFF
size: .; J: TRBJ2-7; V: TRBV5-4; D: .; DNA: TGTGCCAGCAGCCCGGGCCCCGACAGCTCCTACGAGCAGTACTTC; CDR3: CASSPGPDSSYEQYF
size: many; J: TRBJ1-1; V: TRBV19; D: .; DNA: TGTGCCAGTAGCAAACCTTCAAACGGGGGGAGGGCAGCTTTCTTT; CDR3: CASSKPSNGGRAAFF
size: .; J: TRBJ2-7; V: TRBV29-1; D: TRBD1; DNA: TGCAGCGTAAGGGGGCTTTACGAGCAGTACTTC; CDR3: CSVRGLYEQYF
size: .; J: TRBJ1-1; V: TRBV27; D: .; DNA: TGTGCCAGCAGTATCATCTACCAGGGAAGGAACACTGAAGCTTTCTTT; CDR3: CASSIIYQGRNTEAFF
size: .; J: TRBJ2-4; V: TRBV4-1; D: .; DNA: TGCGCCAGCAGCCAAGATCGGGGTTGGTTAAACATTCAGTACTTC; CDR3: CASSQDRGWLNIQYF
size: .; J: TRBJ1-2; V: TRBV29-1; D: TRBD1; DNA: TGCAGCGCGGAGGACAGGGAGCCCGGCTACACCTTC; CDR3: CSAEDREPGYTF
size: .; J: TRBJ1-6; V: TRBV6-6; D: TRBD1; DNA: TGTGCCAGCAGTTACGTAGGACAGGGAGAATCACCCCTCCACTTT; CDR3: CASSYVGQGESPLHF
size: few; J: TRBJ2-1; V: TRBV27; D: TRBD2; DNA: TGTGCCAGCAGTTCAGAGACTAGCGGGAGCAATGAGCAGTTCTTC; CDR3: CASSSETSGSNEQFF
size: .; J: TRBJ2-1; V: TRBV7-9; D: .; DNA: TGTTCCAGCAGCTCCCTACTAGGAAGAGGCGCTAACAATGAGCAGTTCTTC; CDR3: CSSSSLLGRGANNEQFF
size: .; J: TRBJ1-1; V: TRBV10-3; D: TRBD1; DNA: TGTGCCATCAGTGAGCGACAGGGGAATGAAGCTTTCTTT; CDR3: CAISERQGNEAFF
size: few; J: TRBJ1-4; V: TRBV5-1; D: .; DNA: TGCGCCAGCAGCGGGGGGGGGACGTCAGGAAACGAAAAACTGTTTTTT; CDR3: CASSGGGTSGNEKLFF
size: .; J: TRBJ1-1; V: TRBV9; D: .; DNA: TGTGCCAGCAGCGCCCAAACAGGAATTGGAACTGAAGCTTTCTTT; CDR3: CASSAQTGIGTEAFF
size: .; J: TRBJ2-7; V: TRBV13; D: .; DNA: TGTGCCAGCAGTCTAAAGGGAGGGGGATCCTACGAGCAGTACTTC; CDR3: CASSLKGGGSYEQYF
size: .; J: TRBJ2-6; V: TRBV30; D: .; DNA: TGTGCCTGGGATACAGGAAACTCTGGGGCCAACGTCCTGACTTTC; CDR3: CAWDTGNSGANVLTF
size: .; J: TRBJ1-4; V: TRBV6-5; D: .; DNA: TGTGCCAGCAGTCCCGAAGGGGGTCGGGAAAAACTGTTTTTT; CDR3: CASSPEGGREKLFF
size: .; J: TRBJ2-1; V: TRBV21-1; D: .; DNA: TGTGCCAGCAGCACCCCGACAGGACCCATCCTCAATGAGCAGTTCTTC; CDR3: CASSTPTGPILNEQFF
size: .; J: TRBJ1-2; V: TRBV9; D: .; DNA: TGTGCCAGCAGCGTTGGCGGAGTTAACTATGGCTACACCTTC; CDR3: CASSVGGVNYGYTF
size: .; J: TRBJ2-7; V: TRBV19; D: TRBD1; DNA: TGTGCCAGTAGACCGACAGGGACCTACGAGCAGTACTTC; CDR3: CASRPTGTYEQYF
size: few; J: TRBJ2-3; V: TRBV11-2; D: TRBD2; DNA: TGTGCCAGCAGCTTTCGTAGCGGGGGCCTCACAGATACGCAGTATTTT; CDR3: CASSFRSGGLTDTQYF
size: .; J: TRBJ2-7; V: TRBV7-9; D: .; DNA: TGTGCTTCGACGGGCTCAGGGTCGCAGCAGTACTTC; CDR3: CASTGSGSQQYF
size: .; J: TRBJ1-1; V: TRBV5-1; D: .; DNA: TGCGCCAGCAGGGCAGGGGCGGAAGCTTTCTTT; CDR3: CASRAGAEAFF
size: .; J: TRBJ2-7; V: TRBV2; D: TRBD1; DNA: TGTGCCAGCAGTCCGACAGGGAACCCCCTCCTTCGGGACGAGCAGTACTTC; CDR3: CASSPTGNPLLRDEQYF
size: .; J: TRBJ1-1; V: TRBV7-6; D: TRBD1; DNA: TGTGCCAGCAGCCCCGGACAGGGACGGACTGAAGCTTTCTTT; CDR3: CASSPGQGRTEAFF
size: .; J: TRBJ2-1; V: TRBV27; D: TRBD2; DNA: TGTGCCAGCAGTCGCAGCCGCCCCGGGAGGGGCAATGAGCAGTTCTTC; CDR3: CASSRSRPGRGNEQFF
size: .; J: TRBJ1-2; V: TRBV30; D: .; DNA: TGTGCCTGGAGCTTCATCGGGACAACCGATGGCTACACCTTC; CDR3: CAWSFIGTTDGYTF
size: .; J: TRBJ2-4; V: TRBV6-6; D: TRBD1; DNA: TGTGCCAGCAGTTACCCGACAGGGGGCAAGAACATTCAGTACTTC; CDR3: CASSYPTGGKNIQYF
size: .; J: TRBJ1-2; V: TRBV5-8; D: .; DNA: TGTGCCAGCAGCCATACAGGGTTCTATGGCTACACCTTC; CDR3: CASSHTGFYGYTF
size: .; J: TRBJ1-1; V: TRBV5-1; D: .; DNA: TGCGCCAGCAGCTTGGGGTCTTTCGGACAGCGATCGAACACTGAAGCTTTCTTT; CDR3: CASSLGSFGQRSNTEAFF
size: .; J: TRBJ2-5; V: TRBV15; D: TRBD2; DNA: TGTGCCACCAGCAGAGGAGCGGGAGGAGTGGGTGAGACCCAGTACTTC; CDR3: CATSRGAGGVGETQYF